This TCR beta chain was sequenced during a study of T cells after posttransplantation cyclophosphamide. V was cut by 7 bases and J by 0 bases, with 16 bases left in between. CDR3 length: 17 residues. CDR1 is LNHDA, CDR2 SQIVND, per germline (reference sequence). This table comes from immunoSEQ multiplex PCR, and its TCRdb copy is limited to in-frame clones, with some not included. The data hold around 13,000 clones, with approximately 82% observed a single time. Turning to this clone: Its antigen is currently unknown.

Study observations and caveats: Later blood repertoires were often dominated by clones from the donor CD8+ memory compartment. Tissue-infiltrating T cells from skin or gut overlapped little with blood T cells. TRB clonality was highly associated with recipient CMV seropositivity and reactivation.

The origin of this receptor is a man aged 50 to 59 in good health, CMV-negative, and a related stem cell transplant donor. The chain carries TRBV19 and TRBJ2-6, with a tentative D call TRBD2 (5 bases). The sample comprised memory CD4+ T cells sorted from PBMCs. The CDR3 spells CASTIRGRSSGANVLTF. The CDR3 DNA is TGTGCCAGTACCATACGGGGTAGGAGCTCTGGGGCCAACGTCCTGACTTTC.